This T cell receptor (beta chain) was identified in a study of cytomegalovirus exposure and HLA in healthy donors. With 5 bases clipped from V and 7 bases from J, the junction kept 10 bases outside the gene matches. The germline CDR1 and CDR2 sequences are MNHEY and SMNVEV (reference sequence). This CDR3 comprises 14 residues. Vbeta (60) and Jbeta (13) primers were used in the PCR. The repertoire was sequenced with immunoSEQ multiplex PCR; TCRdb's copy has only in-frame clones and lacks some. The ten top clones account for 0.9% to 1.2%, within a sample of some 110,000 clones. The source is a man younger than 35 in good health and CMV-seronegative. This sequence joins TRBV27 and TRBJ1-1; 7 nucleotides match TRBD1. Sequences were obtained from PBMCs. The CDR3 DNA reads TGTGCCAGCAGTCCCACGGACAGGTACCATGAAGCTTTCTTT. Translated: CASSPTDRYHEAFF.